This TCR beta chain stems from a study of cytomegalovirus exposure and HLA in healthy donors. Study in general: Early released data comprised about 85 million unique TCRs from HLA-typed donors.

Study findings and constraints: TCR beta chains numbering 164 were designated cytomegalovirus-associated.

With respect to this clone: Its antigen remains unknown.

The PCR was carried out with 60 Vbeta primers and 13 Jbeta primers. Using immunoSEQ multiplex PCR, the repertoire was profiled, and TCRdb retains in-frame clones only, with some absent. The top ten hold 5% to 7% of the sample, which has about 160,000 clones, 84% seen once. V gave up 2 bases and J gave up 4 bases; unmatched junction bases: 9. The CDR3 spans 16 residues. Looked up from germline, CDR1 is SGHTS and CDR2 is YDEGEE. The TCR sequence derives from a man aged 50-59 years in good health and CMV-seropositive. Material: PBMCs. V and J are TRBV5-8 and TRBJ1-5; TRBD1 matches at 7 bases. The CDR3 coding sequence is TGTGCCAGCAGCTTAACAGGGGTGAGGAATAATCAGCCCCAGCATTTT. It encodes CASSLTGVRNNQPQHF. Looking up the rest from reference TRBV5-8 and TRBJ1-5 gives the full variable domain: EAGVTQSPTHLIKTRGQQATLRCSPISGHTSVYWYQQALGLGLQFLLWYDEGEERNRGNFPPRFSGRQFPNYSSELNVNALELEDSALYLCASSLTGVRNNQPQHFGDGTRLSIL.